This paragraph covers one TCR beta chain sequence. Its antigen is as yet unknown. The data originate from a study of human CD8 memory T cell subsets. UMI-labeled 5' RACE produced the TCR beta libraries. TCRdb reprocessed the 5' RACE reads, keeping one entry per CDR3 protein, no DNA. The sample's table shows about 17,000 distinct CDR3 sequences. Study outcomes and limitations: Only minimal overlap was seen between the stem-like memory and the precursor exhausted T cell repertoires.

The CDR3 totals 15 residues. Germline CDR1 and CDR2: DFQATT and SNEGSKA (reference sequence). The sequence derives from a human donor in good health. The gene calls are TRBV20-1 and TRBJ2-7; no DNA is available, so the TRBD1 call from TCRdb remains unchecked. Sequencing input: CD8+ stem-like memory T cells (TSCM and TCM) sorted from PBMCs. Noted subset: stem-like memory CD8 T cells (TSTEM), CCR7+ PD-1- TIGIT-. The CDR3 protein is CSARETVGMGYEQYF.